These 18 T cell receptor beta chains share one sample of origin, sequenced in a study of vaccination and CD4 T cells after COVID-19. The antigens these receptors bind are not known. Researchers used the Oncomine TCR Beta short-read assay to sequence DNA from cultured CD4+ T cells. MiXCR, run by TCRdb on the PCR reads, gives a single entry per CDR3 protein. The repertoire holds some 1,400 distinct CDR3 sequences, with around 10% as singletons. Treatment described: roughly 10-day PBMC culture with coronavirus spike peptide pools or control peptides (ViraFEST assay). The collection of CD4+ T cells from the unexposed donor took place before the COVID-19 pandemic (2011-2018). The sequenced sample consisted of CD4+ T cells from blood, cultured in vitro. Receptors were obtained from a human donor in good health.

This clonotype was counted a few times. CDR3 DNA sequence: TGTGCCAGCAGTCTAGCAGGGGAAGCTTTCTTT. Amino acids: CASSLAGEAFF. V and J are TRBV28 and TRBJ1-1, with D tentatively TRBD1 (5 bases). The CDR3 is made up of 11 amino acids. Deletions cut 5 bases from V and 8 bases from J, with 9 bases between. Germline CDR1 reads MDHEN; CDR2 reads SYDVKM. The entire variable domain, with the rest obtained from reference TRBV28 and TRBJ1-1, is as follows: DVKVTQSSRYLVKRTGEKVFLECVQDMDHENMFWYRQDPGLGLRLIYFSYDVKMKEKGDIPEGYSVSREKKERFSLILESASTNQTSMYLCASSLAGEAFFGQGTRLTVV.

This clonotype is medium-sized (0.01 to 0.1%) by share. This chain connects TRBV11-2 to TRBJ2-5; TRBD1 matches at 7 bases. Germline loops: CDR1 SGHAT, CDR2 FQNNGV. The J segment lost 5 bases and the V segment lost 6 bases, leaving 6 bases of the junction unmatched. The CDR3 has 13 residues. CDR3 sequence: CASSGQVGETQYF. The CDR3, as DNA: TGTGCCAGCAGTGGACAGGTGGGGGAGACCCAGTACTTC.

This clonotype came up a few times. The CDR3 nucleotides read TGTGCCAGCAGGGTCGGGGCAGGCTACTATGGCTACACCTTC. Translating gives CASRVGAGYYGYTF. The rearrangement joins TRBV5-6 to TRBJ1-2; a weak D match, TRBD1 (5 bases). There are 14 residues in the CDR3. Deletions cut 5 bases from V and 3 bases from J, with 14 bases between. CDR1 and CDR2 (germline): SGHDT, YYEEEE.

In its sample, this clonotype is medium-sized. The rearrangement uses TRBV2 and TRBJ2-1, with 7 positions matching TRBD1. V shed 6 bases and J 2 bases; nucleotides not matched to a gene: 7. The CDR3 loop spans 15 amino acids. Per the germline V gene, CDR1 is SNHLY and CDR2 is FYNNEI. The CDR3 reads CASSRDSGPYNEQFF. In DNA form, the CDR3 reads TGTGCCAGCAGCCGGGACAGCGGCCCCTACAATGAGCAGTTCTTC.

This clonotype came up once. This sequence may be a read error, since a much larger clone differs from it by one base. This chain joins TRBV19 and TRBJ2-7; the D call may be TRBD1 or TRBD2 (5 bases each). V was clipped by 4 bases and J by 3 bases, with 16 bases between them. CDR1 LNHDA and CDR2 SQIVND come from the germline V gene (reference sequence). This CDR3 comprises 15 residues. CDR3 protein: CASSTPGRGVYEQYF. CDR3 bases: TGTGCCAGTAGTACCCCGGGAAGGGGTGTCTACGAGCAGTACTTC.

Of note for this clonotype: A much larger clone differs by one base, so this may be a read error. V usage is TRBV27 and J usage is TRBJ2-7; maybe TRBD2 (6 bases). CDR3 length equals 13 residues. The germline V and J ends were trimmed by 7 bases and 6 bases, with 16 bases remaining between them. CDR1 MNHEY and CDR2 SMNVEV come from the germline V gene (reference sequence). This CDR3 reads CASTKRRGSEQYF. For the CDR3, the DNA is TGTGCCAGCACCAAAAGACGGGGGAGCGAGCAGTACTTC.

This clonotype ranks as medium-sized. This chain joins TRBV28 and TRBJ1-1, with D possibly being TRBD1 (5 bases). Trimming pared 8 bases from V and 1 base from J, leaving 8 bases between. The V gene's germline CDR1 is MDHEN and CDR2 SYDVKM. The length of the CDR3 is 12 residues. The CDR3 nucleotides are TGTGCCAGCGGGACCCAGAACACTGAAGCTTTCTTT. This translates into CASGTQNTEAFF. Drawing the rest from reference TRBV28 and TRBJ1-1, the complete variable domain is DVKVTQSSRYLVKRTGEKVFLECVQDMDHENMFWYRQDPGLGLRLIYFSYDVKMKEKGDIPEGYSVSREKKERFSLILESASTNQTSMYLCASGTQNTEAFFGQGTRLTVV.

This clonotype qualifies as large. The rearrangement links TRBV7-9 to TRBJ2-2; D not resolved. V shed 4 bases and J shed 3 bases, with 12 bases lying between them. The CDR3 has 15 residues. Germline CDR1 is SEHNR and CDR2 is FQNEAQ (reference sequence). The CDR3 is CASSSRLGDTGELFF. In DNA, the CDR3 is TGTGCCAGCAGCTCGAGGCTTGGGGACACCGGGGAGCTGTTTTTT.

This clonotype is medium-sized in the sample. The rearrangement joins TRBV4-3 to TRBJ1-2; perhaps TRBD1 as D (6 bases). Germline CDR1 LGHNA, CDR2 YSLEER. Trimming shortened V by 1 base and J by 7 bases, and 10 bases separated the two germline ends. The CDR3 is made up of 13 amino acids. The CDR3 nucleotides read TGCGCCAGCAGCCAAGTCGTGGACAGTGGCTACACCTTC. This translates into CASSQVVDSGYTF.

Within the sample, this clonotype is large. The chain joins TRBV2 to TRBJ1-5; 7 positions match TRBD1. The CDR3 loop spans 15 amino acids. Germline CDR1 is SNHLY and CDR2 is FYNNEI. J lost 0 bases, V lost 3 bases, and 2 bases had no gene match. CDR3 nucleotide sequence: TGTGCCAGCAGTGAGGGACAGTATAGCAATCAGCCCCAGCATTTT. This gives the protein CASSEGQYSNQPQHF.

This clonotype occurred a few times. V usage is TRBV12-3 or TRBV12-4 and J usage is TRBJ2-5; 15 bases fit TRBD2. Germline trimming cut 6 bases from V and 1 base from J; bases unmatched to any gene: 6. CDR3 length equals 17 residues. CDR3 region: CASSAGTSGGPQETQYF. The CDR3 DNA reads as TGTGCCAGCAGCGCCGGGACTAGCGGGGGGCCCCAAGAGACCCAGTACTTC.

In its sample, this clonotype is medium-sized. The chain employs TRBV19 and TRBJ2-3; D possibly corresponds to TRBD1 (6 bases). The CDR3 runs 13 residues. Germline V lookup: CDR1 LNHDA, CDR2 SQIVND (reference sequence). Trimming left V 1 base short and J 5 bases short, with 7 bases between. CDR3 nucleotide sequence: TGTGCCAGTAGTATAGCCAGGGGAGATACGCAGTATTTT. Translating it yields CASSIARGDTQYF.

This clonotype is medium-sized in the sample. The chain has TRBV6-1 and TRBJ2-7, with 8 bases identical to TRBD1. The V segment lost 5 bases and the J segment 4 bases; nucleotides outside the gene matches: 13. The CDR3 is 16 residues long. Germline CDR1 and CDR2: MNHNS and SASEGT. The chain's CDR3 is CASSPHPGQGTYEQYF. CDR3 in DNA: TGTGCCAGCAGTCCACATCCCGGACAGGGAACGTACGAGCAGTACTTC.

V usage is TRBV5-6 and J usage is TRBJ1-5, with D uncertain. This CDR3 spans 17 amino acids. Trimming removed 4 bases from V and 4 bases from J, with 21 bases in between. Germline CDR1 is SGHDT and CDR2 is YYEEEE. The CDR3 bases are TGTGCCAGCAGCGCCAACAGTGCGGGGATTGGGAATCAGCCCCAGCATTTT. Protein: CASSANSAGIGNQPQHF.

This clonotype is medium-sized within its sample. The CDR3, as DNA: TGTGCCTGGGGACAGTCTAACTATGGCTACACCTTC. Translated: CAWGQSNYGYTF. This rearrangement joins TRBV30 to TRBJ1-2, with D possibly matching TRBD1 (6 bases). CDR3 length equals 12 residues. The V end lost 5 bases, the J end lost 0 bases, and 7 bases lay between the germline ends. In germline, CDR1 is GTSNPN, CDR2 SVGIG (reference sequence).

V usage is TRBV5-1 and J usage is TRBJ2-4; a weak D match, TRBD1 (6 bases). Germline CDR1 reads SGHRS; CDR2 reads YFSETQ. V gave up 4 bases and J gave up 1 base, with 12 bases separating them. The CDR3 covers 15 residues. CDR3: CASSATGSAKNIQYF. DNA for the CDR3: TGCGCCAGCAGCGCCACAGGGTCCGCCAAAAACATTCAGTACTTC.

This clonotype was found a few times. The V and J genes are TRBV18 and TRBJ2-7, with 7 bases that match TRBD2. Germline V gives CDR1 KGHSH, CDR2 LQKENI. V dropped 1 base and J dropped 0; count of bases not matched to a gene: 6. The CDR3 extends over 16 amino acids. CDR3 region: CASSPQVRESSYEQYF. DNA for the CDR3: TGTGCCAGCTCACCACAGGTGCGGGAGAGCTCCTACGAGCAGTACTTC.

Judged by abundance, this clonotype is large. V usage is TRBV2 and J usage is TRBJ2-1; the match to TRBD2 covers 13 bases. CDR1 is SNHLY, CDR2 FYNNEI, per germline. This CDR3 is 14 amino acids long. V lost 10 bases and J lost 6; bases outside the gene matches: 6. The CDR3 sequence is CAIPGTSGANEQFF. Here the CDR3 DNA reads TGTGCCATCCCCGGGACTAGCGGGGCCAATGAGCAGTTCTTC.